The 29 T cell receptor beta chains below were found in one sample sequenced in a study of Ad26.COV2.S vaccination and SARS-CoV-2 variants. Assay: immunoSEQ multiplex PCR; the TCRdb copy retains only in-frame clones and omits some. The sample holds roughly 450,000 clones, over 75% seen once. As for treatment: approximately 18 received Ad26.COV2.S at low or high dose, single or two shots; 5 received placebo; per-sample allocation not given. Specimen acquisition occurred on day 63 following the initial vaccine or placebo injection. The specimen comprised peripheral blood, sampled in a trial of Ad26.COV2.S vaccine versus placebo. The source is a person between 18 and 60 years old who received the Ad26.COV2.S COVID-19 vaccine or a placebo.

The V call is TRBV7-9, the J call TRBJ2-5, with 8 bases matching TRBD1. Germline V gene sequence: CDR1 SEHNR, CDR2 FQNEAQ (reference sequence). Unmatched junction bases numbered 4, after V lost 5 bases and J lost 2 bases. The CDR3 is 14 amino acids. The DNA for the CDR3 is TGTGCCAGCAGCCCGGACAGGGTACAAGAGACCCAGTACTTC. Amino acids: CASSPDRVQETQYF.

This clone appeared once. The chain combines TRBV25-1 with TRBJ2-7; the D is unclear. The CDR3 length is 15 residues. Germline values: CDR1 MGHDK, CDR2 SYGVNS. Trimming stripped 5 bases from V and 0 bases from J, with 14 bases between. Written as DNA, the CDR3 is TGTGCCAGCAGTTCAGTGGGGATACTCTCCTACGAGCAGTACTTC. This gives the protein CASSSVGILSYEQYF.

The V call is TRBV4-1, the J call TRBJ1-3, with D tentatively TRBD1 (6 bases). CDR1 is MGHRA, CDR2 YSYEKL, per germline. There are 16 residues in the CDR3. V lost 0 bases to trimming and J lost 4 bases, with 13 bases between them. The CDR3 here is CASSQEGGAKGNTIYF. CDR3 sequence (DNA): TGCGCCAGCAGCCAAGAGGGGGGGGCGAAAGGAAACACCATATATTTT.

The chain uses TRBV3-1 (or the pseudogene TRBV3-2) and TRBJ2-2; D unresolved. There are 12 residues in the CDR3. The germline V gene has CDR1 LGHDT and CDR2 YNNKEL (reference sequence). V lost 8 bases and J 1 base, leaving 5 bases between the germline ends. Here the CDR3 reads CASGRNTGELFF. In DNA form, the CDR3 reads TGTGCCAGCGGCCGGAACACCGGGGAGCTGTTTTTT.

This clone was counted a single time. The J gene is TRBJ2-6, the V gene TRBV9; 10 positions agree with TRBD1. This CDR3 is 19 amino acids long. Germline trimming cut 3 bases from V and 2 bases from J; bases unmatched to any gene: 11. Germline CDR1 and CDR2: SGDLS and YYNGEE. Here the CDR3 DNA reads TGTGCCAGCAGCGCAAGTTCCCGGGACAGGGGTACTGGGGCCAACGTCCTGACTTTC. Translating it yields CASSASSRDRGTGANVLTF.

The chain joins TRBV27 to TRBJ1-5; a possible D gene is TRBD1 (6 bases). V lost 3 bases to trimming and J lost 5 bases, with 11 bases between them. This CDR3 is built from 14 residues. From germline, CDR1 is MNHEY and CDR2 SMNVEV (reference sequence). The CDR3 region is CASSFMAGDQPQHF. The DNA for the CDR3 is TGTGCCAGCAGTTTTATGGCAGGGGATCAGCCCCAGCATTTT.

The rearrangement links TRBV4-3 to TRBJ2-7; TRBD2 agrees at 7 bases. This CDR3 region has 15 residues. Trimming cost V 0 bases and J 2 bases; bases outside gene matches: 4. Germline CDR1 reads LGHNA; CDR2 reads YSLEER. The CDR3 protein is CASSQEGLGAYEQYF. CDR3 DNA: TGCGCCAGCAGCCAAGAAGGACTAGGCGCCTACGAGCAGTACTTC.

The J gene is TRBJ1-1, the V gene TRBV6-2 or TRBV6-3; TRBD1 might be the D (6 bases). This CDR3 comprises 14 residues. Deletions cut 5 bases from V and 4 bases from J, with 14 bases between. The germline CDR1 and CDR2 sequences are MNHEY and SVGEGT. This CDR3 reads CASSLQGRFTEAFF. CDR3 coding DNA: TGTGCCAGCAGTCTGCAGGGGCGGTTCACTGAAGCTTTCTTT.

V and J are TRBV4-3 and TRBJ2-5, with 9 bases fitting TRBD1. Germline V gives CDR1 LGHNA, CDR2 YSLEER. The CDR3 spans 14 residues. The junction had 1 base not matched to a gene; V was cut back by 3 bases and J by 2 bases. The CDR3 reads CASSHGQGQETQYF. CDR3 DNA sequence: TGCGCCAGCAGCCACGGACAGGGGCAAGAGACCCAGTACTTC.

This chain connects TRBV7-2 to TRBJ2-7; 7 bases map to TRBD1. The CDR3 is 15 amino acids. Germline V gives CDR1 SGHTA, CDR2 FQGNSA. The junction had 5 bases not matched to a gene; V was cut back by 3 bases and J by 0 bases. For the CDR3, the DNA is TGTGCCAGCAGCTTCCTCACAGGGGCCTCCTACGAGCAGTACTTC. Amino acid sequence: CASSFLTGASYEQYF.

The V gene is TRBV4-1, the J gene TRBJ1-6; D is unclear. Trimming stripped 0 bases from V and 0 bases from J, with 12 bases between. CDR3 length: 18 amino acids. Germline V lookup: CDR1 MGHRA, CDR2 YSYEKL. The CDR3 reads CASSQEAPFSSYNSPLHF. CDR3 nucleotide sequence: TGCGCCAGCAGCCAAGAAGCACCTTTTAGCTCCTATAATTCACCCCTCCACTTT.

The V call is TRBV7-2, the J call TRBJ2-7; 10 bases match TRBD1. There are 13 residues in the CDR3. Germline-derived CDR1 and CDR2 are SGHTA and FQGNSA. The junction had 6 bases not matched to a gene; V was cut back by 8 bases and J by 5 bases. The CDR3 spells CASGTGVFHEQYF. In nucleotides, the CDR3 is TGTGCCAGCGGGACAGGGGTCTTCCACGAGCAGTACTTC.

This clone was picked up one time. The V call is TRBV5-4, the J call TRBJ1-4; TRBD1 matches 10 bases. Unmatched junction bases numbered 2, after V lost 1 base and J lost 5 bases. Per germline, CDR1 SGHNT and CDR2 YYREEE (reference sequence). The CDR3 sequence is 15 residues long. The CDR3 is CASSLQGQGNEKLFF. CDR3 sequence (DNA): TGTGCCAGCAGCTTGCAGGGACAGGGGAATGAAAAACTGTTTTTT.

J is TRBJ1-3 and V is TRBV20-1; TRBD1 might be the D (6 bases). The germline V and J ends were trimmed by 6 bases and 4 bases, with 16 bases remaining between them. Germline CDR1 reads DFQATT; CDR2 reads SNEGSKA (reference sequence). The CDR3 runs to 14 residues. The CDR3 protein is CSASGGAKGNTIYF. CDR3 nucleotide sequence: TGCAGTGCGAGTGGGGGGGCAAAGGGAAACACCATATATTTT.

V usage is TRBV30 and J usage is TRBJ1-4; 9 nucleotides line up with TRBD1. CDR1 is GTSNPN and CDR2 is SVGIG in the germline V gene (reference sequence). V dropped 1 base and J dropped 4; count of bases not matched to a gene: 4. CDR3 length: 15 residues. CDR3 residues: CAWSAGQGFNEKLFF. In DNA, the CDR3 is TGTGCCTGGAGTGCGGGACAGGGTTTTAATGAAAAACTGTTTTTT.

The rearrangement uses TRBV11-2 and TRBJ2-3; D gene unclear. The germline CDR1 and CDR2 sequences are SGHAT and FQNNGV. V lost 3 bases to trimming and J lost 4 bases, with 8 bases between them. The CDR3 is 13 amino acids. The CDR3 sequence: CASSFVVPDTQYF. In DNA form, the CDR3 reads TGTGCCAGCAGCTTCGTGGTTCCAGATACGCAGTATTTT.

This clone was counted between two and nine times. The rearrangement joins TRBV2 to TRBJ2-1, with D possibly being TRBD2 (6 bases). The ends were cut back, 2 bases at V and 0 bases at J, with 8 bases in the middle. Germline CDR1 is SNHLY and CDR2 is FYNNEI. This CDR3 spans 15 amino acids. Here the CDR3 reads CASSESGPSYNEQFF. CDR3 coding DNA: TGTGCCAGCAGTGAAAGCGGGCCCTCCTACAATGAGCAGTTCTTC. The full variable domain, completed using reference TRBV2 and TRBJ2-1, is EPEVTQTPSHQVTQMGQEVILRCVPISNHLYFYWYRQILGQKVEFLVSFYNNEISEKSEIFDDQFSVERPDGSNFTLKIRSTKLEDSAMYFCASSESGPSYNEQFFGPGTRLTVL.

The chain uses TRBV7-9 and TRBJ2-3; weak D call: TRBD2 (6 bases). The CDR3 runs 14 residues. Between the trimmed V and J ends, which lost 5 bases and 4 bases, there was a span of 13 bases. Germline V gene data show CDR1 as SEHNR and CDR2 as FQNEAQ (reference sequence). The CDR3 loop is CASSHRRAPDTQYF. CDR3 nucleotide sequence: TGTGCCAGCAGCCATCGGAGGGCCCCAGATACGCAGTATTTT.

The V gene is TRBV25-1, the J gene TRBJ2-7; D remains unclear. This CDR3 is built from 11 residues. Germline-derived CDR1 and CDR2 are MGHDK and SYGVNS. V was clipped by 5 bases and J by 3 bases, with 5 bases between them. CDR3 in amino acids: CASSRNYEQYF. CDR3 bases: TGTGCCAGCAGTAGAAACTACGAGCAGTACTTC.

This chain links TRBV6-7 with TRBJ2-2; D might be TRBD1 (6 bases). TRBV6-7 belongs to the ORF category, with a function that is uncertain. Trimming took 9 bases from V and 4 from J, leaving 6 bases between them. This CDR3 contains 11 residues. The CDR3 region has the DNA TGTGCCAGAGGGGGCACCGGGGAGCTGTTTTTT. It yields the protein CARGGTGELFF.

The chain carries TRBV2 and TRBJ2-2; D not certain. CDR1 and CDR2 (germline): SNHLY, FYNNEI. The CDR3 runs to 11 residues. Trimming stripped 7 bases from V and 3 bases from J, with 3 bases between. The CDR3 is CASKYTGELFF. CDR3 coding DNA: TGTGCCAGCAAGTACACCGGGGAGCTGTTTTTT. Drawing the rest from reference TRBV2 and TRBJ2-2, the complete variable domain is EPEVTQTPSHQVTQMGQEVILRCVPISNHLYFYWYRQILGQKVEFLVSFYNNEISEKSEIFDDQFSVERPDGSNFTLKIRSTKLEDSAMYFCASKYTGELFFGEGSRLTVL.

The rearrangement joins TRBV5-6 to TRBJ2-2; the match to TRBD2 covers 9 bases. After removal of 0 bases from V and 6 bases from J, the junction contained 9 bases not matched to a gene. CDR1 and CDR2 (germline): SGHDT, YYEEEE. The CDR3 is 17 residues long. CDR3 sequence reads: CASSLAAGSGRSGELFF. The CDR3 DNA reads TGTGCCAGCAGCTTGGCCGCCGGGAGCGGGAGGTCCGGGGAGCTGTTTTTT.

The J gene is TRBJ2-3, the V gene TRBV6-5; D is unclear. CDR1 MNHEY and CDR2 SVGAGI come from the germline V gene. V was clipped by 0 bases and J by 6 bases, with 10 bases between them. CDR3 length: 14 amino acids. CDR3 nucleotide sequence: TGTGCCAGCAGTTACTCTAACGTTTTCGATACGCAGTATTTT. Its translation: CASSYSNVFDTQYF.

The CDR3 reads CASSPVGGNQPQHF. CDR3 in DNA: TGTGCCAGCAGTCCGGTCGGGGGGAATCAGCCCCAGCATTTT. This chain joins TRBV6-2 or TRBV6-3 and TRBJ1-5, with D tentatively TRBD1 (5 bases). Deletions cut 5 bases from V and 4 bases from J, with 12 bases between. The CDR3 sequence is 14 residues long. The germline gives CDR1 MNHEY, CDR2 SVGEGT.

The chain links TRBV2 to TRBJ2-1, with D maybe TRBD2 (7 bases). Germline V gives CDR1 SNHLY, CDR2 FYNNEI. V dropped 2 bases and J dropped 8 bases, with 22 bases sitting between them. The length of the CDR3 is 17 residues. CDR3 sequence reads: CASSETRSGMGGYEQFF. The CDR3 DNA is TGTGCCAGCAGTGAAACCCGAAGCGGGATGGGGGGCTATGAGCAGTTCTTC.

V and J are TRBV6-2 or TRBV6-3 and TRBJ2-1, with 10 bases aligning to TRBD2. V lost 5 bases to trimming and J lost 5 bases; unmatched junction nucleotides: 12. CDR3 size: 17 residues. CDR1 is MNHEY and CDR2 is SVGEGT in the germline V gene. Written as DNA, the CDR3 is TGTGCCAGCAGTAATCCATTATCAGCGGGAGGGCACAATGAGCAGTTCTTC. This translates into CASSNPLSAGGHNEQFF.

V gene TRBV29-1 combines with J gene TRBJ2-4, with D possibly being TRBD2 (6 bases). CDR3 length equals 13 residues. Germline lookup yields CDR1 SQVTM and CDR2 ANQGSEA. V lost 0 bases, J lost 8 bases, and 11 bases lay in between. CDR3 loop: CSVEETSGHIQYF. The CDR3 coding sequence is TGCAGCGTTGAAGAGACTAGTGGACACATTCAGTACTTC.

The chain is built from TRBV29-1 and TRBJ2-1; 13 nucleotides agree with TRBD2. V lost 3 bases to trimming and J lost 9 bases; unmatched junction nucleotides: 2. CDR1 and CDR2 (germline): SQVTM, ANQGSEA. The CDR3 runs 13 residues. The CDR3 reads CSVDGLAGVEQFF. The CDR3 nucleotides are TGCAGCGTTGATGGACTAGCGGGAGTTGAGCAGTTCTTC.

CDR3 bases: TGTGCCAGTAGTTTGCGGACGGGACGTGGCACTGAAGCTTTCTTT. Its protein product is CASSLRTGRGTEAFF. This chain joins TRBV19 and TRBJ1-1, with D possibly matching TRBD1 (5 bases). Trimming cost V 5 bases and J 4 bases, with 17 bases left between them. The CDR3 totals 15 residues. CDR1 is LNHDA and CDR2 is SQIVND in the germline V gene (reference sequence).